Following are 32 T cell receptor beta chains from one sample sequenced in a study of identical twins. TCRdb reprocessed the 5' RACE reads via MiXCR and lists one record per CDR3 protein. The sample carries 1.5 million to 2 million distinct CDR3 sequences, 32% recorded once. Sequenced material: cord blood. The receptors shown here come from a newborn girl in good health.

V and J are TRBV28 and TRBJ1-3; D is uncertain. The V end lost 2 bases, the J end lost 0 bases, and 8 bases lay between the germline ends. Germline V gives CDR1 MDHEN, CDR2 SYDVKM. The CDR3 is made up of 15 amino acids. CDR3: CASSLVSRSGNTIYF. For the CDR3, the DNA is TGTGCCAGCAGTTTAGTCTCTCGCTCTGGAAACACCATATATTTT. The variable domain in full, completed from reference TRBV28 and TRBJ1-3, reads DVKVTQSSRYLVKRTGEKVFLECVQDMDHENMFWYRQDPGLGLRLIYFSYDVKMKEKGDIPEGYSVSREKKERFSLILESASTNQTSMYLCASSLVSRSGNTIYFGEGSWLTVV.

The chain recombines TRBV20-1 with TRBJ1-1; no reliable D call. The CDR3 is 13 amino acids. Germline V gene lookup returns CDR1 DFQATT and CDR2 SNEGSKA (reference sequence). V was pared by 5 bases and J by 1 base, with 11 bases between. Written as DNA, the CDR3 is TGCAGTGCTGACTTCCGTAGGAACACTGAAGCTTTCTTT. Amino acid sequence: CSADFRRNTEAFF.

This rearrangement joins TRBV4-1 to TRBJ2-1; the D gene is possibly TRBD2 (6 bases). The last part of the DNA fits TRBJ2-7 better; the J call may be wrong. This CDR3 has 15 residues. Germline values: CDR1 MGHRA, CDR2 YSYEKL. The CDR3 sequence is CASRQIGRPHNEQYF. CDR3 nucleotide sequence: TGCGCCAGCAGACAAATCGGGAGACCTCACAATGAGCAGTACTTC.

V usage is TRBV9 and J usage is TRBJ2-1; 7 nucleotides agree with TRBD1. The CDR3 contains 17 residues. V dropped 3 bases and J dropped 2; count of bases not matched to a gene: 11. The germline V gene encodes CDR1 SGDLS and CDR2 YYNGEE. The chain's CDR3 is CASSASGFDRAYNEQFF. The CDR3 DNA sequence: TGTGCCAGCAGCGCATCTGGGTTTGACAGGGCCTACAATGAGCAGTTCTTC.

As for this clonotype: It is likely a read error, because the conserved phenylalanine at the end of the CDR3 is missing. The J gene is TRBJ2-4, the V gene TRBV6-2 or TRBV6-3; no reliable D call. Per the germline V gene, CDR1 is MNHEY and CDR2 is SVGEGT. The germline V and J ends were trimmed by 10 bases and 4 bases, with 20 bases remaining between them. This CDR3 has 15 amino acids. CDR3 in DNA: TGTGCCACCCTGGACCGTCACCCCACAAAAAACATTCAGTACGTC. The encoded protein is CATLDRHPTKNIQYV.

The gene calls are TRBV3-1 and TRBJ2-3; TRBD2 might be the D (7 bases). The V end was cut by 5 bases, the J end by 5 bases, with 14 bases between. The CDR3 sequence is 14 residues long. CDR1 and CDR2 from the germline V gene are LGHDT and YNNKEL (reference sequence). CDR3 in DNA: TGTGCCAGCAGCGTGGGGGGGCGGCGAGATACGCAGTATTTT. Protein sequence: CASSVGGRRDTQYF.

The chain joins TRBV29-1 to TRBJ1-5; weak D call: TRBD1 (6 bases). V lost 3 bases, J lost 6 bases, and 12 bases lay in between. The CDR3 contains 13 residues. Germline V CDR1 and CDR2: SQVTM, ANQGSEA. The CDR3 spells CSVDTGRGQPQHF. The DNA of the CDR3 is TGCAGCGTTGACACAGGGCGCGGTCAGCCCCAGCATTTT.

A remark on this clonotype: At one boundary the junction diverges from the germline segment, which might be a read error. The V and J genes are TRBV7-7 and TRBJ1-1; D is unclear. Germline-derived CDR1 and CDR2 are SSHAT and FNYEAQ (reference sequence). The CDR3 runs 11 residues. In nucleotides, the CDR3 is TGTGCTAGCAGCCACGTACGAGGGGCTTTCTTT. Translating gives CASSHVRGAFF.

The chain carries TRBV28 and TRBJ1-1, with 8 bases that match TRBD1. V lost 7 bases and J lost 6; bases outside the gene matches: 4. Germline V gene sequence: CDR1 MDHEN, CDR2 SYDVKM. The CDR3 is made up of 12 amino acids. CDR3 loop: CASTRRGPEAFF. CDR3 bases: TGTGCCAGCACCCGCAGGGGGCCTGAAGCTTTCTTT. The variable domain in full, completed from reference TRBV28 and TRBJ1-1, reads DVKVTQSSRYLVKRTGEKVFLECVQDMDHENMFWYRQDPGLGLRLIYFSYDVKMKEKGDIPEGYSVSREKKERFSLILESASTNQTSMYLCASTRRGPEAFFGQGTRLTVV.

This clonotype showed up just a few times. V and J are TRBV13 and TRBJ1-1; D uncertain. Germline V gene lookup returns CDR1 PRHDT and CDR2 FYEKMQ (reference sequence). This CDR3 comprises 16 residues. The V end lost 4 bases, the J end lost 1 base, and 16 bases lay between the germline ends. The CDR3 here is CASSYRYRVSNTEAFF. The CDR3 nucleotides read TGTGCCAGCAGCTACCGATATCGAGTTTCGAACACTGAAGCTTTCTTT.

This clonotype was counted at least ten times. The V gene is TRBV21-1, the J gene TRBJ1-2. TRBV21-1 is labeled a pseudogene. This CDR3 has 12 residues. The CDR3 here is CASSKGAGGYTF. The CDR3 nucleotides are TGTGCCAGCAGCAAAGGGGCAGGCGGCTACACCTTC.

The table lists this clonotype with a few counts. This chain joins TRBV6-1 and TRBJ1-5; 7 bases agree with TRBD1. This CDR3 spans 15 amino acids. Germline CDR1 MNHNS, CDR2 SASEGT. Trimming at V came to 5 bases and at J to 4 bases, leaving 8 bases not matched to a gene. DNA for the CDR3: TGTGCCAGCAGTTCAGACAGGGCCCTTAATCAGCCCCAGCATTTT. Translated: CASSSDRALNQPQHF.

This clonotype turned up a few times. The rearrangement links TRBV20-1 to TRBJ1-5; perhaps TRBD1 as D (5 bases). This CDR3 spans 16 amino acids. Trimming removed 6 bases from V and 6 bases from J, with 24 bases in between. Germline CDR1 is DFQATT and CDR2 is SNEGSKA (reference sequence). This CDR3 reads CSAHPIKGQGFQPQHF. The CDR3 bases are TGCAGTGCCCATCCCATCAAAGGTCAGGGATTTCAGCCCCAGCATTTT.

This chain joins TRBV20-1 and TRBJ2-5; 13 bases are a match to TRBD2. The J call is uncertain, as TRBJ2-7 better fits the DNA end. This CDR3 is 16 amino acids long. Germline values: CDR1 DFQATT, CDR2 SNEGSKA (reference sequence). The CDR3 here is CSARTSGRRPLYEQYF. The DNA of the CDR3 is TGCAGTGCTAGGACTAGCGGGAGGAGGCCCCTTTACGAGCAGTACTTC.

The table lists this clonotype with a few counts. Here the CDR3 DNA reads TGTGCCAGCAGCTTAATACTAGCCAGCACAGATACGCAGTATTTT. This encodes CASSLILASTDTQYF. This chain links TRBV11-2 with TRBJ2-3, with D perhaps TRBD2 (6 bases). The CDR3 sequence is 15 residues long. The germline V gene has CDR1 SGHAT and CDR2 FQNNGV. Trimming took 2 bases from V and 0 from J, leaving 9 bases between them.

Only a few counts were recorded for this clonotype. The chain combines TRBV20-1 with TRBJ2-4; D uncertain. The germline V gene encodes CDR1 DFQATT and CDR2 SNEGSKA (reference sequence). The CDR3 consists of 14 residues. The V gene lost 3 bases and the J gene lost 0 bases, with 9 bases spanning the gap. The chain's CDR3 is CSASRSIAKNIQYF. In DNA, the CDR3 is TGCAGTGCTAGCCGGAGTATAGCCAAAAACATTCAGTACTTC.

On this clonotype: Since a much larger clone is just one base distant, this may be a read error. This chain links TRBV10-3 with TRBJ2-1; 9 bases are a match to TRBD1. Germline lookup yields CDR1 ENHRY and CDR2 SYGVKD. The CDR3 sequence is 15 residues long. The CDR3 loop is CATSDGTGSYNEQFF. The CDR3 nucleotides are TGTGCCACCAGTGATGGGACAGGGTCCTACAATGAGCAGTTCTTC.

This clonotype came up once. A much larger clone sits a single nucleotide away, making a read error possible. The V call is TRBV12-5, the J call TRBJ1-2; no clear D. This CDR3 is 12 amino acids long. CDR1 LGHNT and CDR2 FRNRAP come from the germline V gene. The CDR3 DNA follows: TGTGCTCGTGGTCAGGACTCCTATGGCTACACCTTC. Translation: CARGQDSYGYTF.

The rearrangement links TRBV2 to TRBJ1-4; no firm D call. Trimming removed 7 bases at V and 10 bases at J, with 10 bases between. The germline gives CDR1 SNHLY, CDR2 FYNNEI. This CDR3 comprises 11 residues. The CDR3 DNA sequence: TGTGCCAGCATTGCAGAGGGAAAACTGTTTTTT. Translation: CASIAEGKLFF.

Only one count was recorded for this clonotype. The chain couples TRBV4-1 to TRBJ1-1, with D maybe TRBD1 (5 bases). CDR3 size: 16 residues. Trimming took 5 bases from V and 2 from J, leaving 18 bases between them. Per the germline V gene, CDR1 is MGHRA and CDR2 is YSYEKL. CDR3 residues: CASSKGVIGVNTEAFF. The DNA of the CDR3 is TGCGCCAGCAGCAAAGGGGTAATAGGGGTAAACACTGAAGCTTTCTTT.

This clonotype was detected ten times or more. The CDR3 region is CASSPRTDSYNEQFF. CDR3 DNA: TGTGCCAGCAGCCCCCGGACAGACTCCTACAATGAGCAGTTCTTC. The chain employs TRBV11-2 and TRBJ2-1; a weak D match, TRBD1 (6 bases). Per germline, CDR1 SGHAT and CDR2 FQNNGV. The CDR3 loop spans 15 amino acids. V was clipped by 5 bases and J by 0 bases, with 11 bases between them.

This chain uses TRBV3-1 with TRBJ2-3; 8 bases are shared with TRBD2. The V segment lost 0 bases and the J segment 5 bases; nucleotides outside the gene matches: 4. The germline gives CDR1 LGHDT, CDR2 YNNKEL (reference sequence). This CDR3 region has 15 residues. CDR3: CASSQDPLAGDTQYF. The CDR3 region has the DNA TGTGCCAGCAGCCAAGATCCCCTAGCGGGAGATACGCAGTATTTT.

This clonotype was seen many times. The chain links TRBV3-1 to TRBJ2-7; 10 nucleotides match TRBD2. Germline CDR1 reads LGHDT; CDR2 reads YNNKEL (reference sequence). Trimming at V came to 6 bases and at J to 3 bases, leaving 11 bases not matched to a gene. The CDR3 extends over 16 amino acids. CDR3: CASSASGTSVSYEQYF. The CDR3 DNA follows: TGTGCCAGCAGTGCCAGTGGGACTAGCGTAAGCTACGAGCAGTACTTC.

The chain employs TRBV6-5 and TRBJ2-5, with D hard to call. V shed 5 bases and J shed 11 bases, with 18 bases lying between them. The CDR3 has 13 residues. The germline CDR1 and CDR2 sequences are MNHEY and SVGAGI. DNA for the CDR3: TGTGCCAGCAGTCCAAACTACAGCAATGAGCAGTACTTC. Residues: CASSPNYSNEQYF.

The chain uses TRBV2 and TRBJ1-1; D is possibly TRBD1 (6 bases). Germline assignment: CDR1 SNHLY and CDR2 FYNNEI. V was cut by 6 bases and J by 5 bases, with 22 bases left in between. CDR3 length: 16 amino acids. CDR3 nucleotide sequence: TGTGCCAGCAGACGGGCGGGGGGGCGCGGCTGGACTGAAGCTTTCTTT. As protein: CASRRAGGRGWTEAFF. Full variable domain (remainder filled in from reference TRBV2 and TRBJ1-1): EPEVTQTPSHQVTQMGQEVILRCVPISNHLYFYWYRQILGQKVEFLVSFYNNEISEKSEIFDDQFSVERPDGSNFTLKIRSTKLEDSAMYFCASRRAGGRGWTEAFFGQGTRLTVV.

CDR3 region: CASSQLAATHEQYF. In nucleotides, the CDR3 is TGTGCCAGCTCGCAACTAGCGGCGACACACGAGCAGTACTTC. The chain carries TRBV18 and TRBJ2-7; 8 nucleotides agree with TRBD2. V trimming: 6 bases; J trimming: 5 bases; junction bases outside the gene matches: 9. Germline V lookup: CDR1 KGHSH, CDR2 LQKENI. The CDR3 contains 14 residues.

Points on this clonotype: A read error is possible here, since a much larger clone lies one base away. CDR3 sequence: CACSQKDSTDTQYF. CDR3 sequence (DNA): TGTGCCTGCAGCCAAAAGGACAGCACAGATACGCAGTATTTT. V is TRBV3-1 and J is TRBJ2-3; no clear D. Germline V gives CDR1 LGHDT, CDR2 YNNKEL (reference sequence). This CDR3 is 14 amino acids long.

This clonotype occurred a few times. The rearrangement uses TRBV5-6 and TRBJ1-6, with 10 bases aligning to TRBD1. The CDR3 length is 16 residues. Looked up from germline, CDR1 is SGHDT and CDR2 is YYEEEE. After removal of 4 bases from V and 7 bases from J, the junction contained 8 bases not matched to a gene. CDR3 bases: TGTGCCAGCAGCCGAAGACAGGGGGCGCGGAATTCACCCCTCCACTTT. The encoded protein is CASSRRQGARNSPLHF.

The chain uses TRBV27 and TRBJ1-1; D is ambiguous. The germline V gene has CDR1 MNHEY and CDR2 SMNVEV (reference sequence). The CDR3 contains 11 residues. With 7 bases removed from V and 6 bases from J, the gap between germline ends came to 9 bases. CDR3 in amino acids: CASKGLAEAFF. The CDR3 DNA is TGTGCCAGCAAAGGCCTGGCTGAAGCTTTCTTT.

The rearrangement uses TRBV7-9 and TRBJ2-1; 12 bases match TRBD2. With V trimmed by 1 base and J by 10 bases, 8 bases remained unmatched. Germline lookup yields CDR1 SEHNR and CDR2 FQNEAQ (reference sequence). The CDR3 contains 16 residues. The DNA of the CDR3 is TGTGCCAGCAGCTTAGGGCTAGCGGGAGGGTTCTTGGAGCAGTTCTTC. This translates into CASSLGLAGGFLEQFF.

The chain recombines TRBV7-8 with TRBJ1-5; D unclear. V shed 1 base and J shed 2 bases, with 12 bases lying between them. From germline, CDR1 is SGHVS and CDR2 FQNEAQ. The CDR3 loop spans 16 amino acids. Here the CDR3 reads CASSLGRLRGNQPQHF. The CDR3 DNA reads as TGTGCCAGCAGCTTAGGTCGGCTACGAGGCAATCAGCCCCAGCATTTT.

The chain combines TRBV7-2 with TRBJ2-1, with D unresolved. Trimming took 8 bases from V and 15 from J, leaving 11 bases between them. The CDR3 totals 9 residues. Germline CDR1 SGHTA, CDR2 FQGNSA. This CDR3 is CASGGIPFF. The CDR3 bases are TGTGCCAGCGGCGGTATCCCGTTCTTC.